Each of the 18 T cell receptor beta chains below was sequenced from the same sample in a study of spatial heterogeneity in lung cancer. Overall study findings and caveats: In tumors, expanded intratumoral alpha and beta TCR counts tracked mutation counts.

These receptors lack a known antigen. TCRdb analysed the 5' RACE reads with MiXCR anew, one entry per CDR3 protein. The sample records about 9,800 distinct CDR3 sequences, about 50% being singletons. Time point given: sample taken at primary tumor resection. The input for sequencing was lung tumor tissue, taken at surgery. These receptors all come from a female donor with early-stage non-small cell lung cancer.

V and J are TRBV7-9 and TRBJ1-4, with TRBD1 matching 7 bases. V shed 3 bases, J shed 5 bases, and the junction held 3 bases outside the gene matches. The length of the CDR3 is 14 residues. Germline V gives CDR1 SEHNR, CDR2 FQNEAQ (reference sequence). The CDR3 sequence: CASSLGDRNEKLFF. CDR3 coding DNA: TGTGCCAGCAGCTTGGGGGACAGAAATGAAAAACTGTTTTTT.

This clonotype was seen a handful of times. As DNA, the CDR3 is TGTGCCACCAGCGCCGGGCCCTCATACGAGCAGTACTTC. It encodes CATSAGPSYEQYF. The chain joins TRBV15 to TRBJ2-7, with D uncertain. Looked up from germline, CDR1 is LNHNV and CDR2 is YYDKDF (reference sequence). The germline V and J ends were trimmed by 5 bases and 4 bases, with 12 bases remaining between them. This CDR3 has 13 amino acids.

This rearrangement joins TRBV9 to TRBJ2-3; D is possibly TRBD2 (5 bases). The CDR3 is 15 residues long. Trimming took 0 bases from V and 5 from J, leaving 13 bases between them. Per the germline V gene, CDR1 is SGDLS and CDR2 is YYNGEE. The CDR3 DNA follows: TGTGCCAGCAGCGTAGGTCTGACCGGGGTAGATACGCAGTATTTT. Its translation is CASSVGLTGVDTQYF.

V is TRBV7-9 and J is TRBJ2-3; D gene uncertain. Looked up from germline, CDR1 is SEHNR and CDR2 is FQNEAQ (reference sequence). The CDR3 length is 14 residues. Trimming cost V 3 bases and J 2 bases, with 9 bases left between them. CDR3 sequence reads: CASSLVGNTDTQYF. The DNA for the CDR3 is TGTGCCAGCAGCTTGGTGGGCAACACAGATACGCAGTATTTT.

The rearrangement uses TRBV11-2 and TRBJ2-1; a possible D gene is TRBD2 (6 bases). The CDR3 totals 17 residues. The germline gives CDR1 SGHAT, CDR2 FQNNGV. Trimming removed 5 bases at V and 7 bases at J, with 24 bases between. CDR3 DNA: TGTGCCAGCAGCGCGGGGTTTCTCACCTCGGTAAGGAATGAGCAGTTCTTC. This encodes CASSAGFLTSVRNEQFF.

The chain carries TRBV10-3 and TRBJ1-2, with a weak D call TRBD1 (6 bases). Per germline, CDR1 ENHRY and CDR2 SYGVKD. The CDR3 runs 13 residues. Trimming removed 6 bases at V and 5 bases at J, with 13 bases between. CDR3 in amino acids: CAIRSGVGYGYTF. CDR3 DNA: TGTGCCATCAGATCAGGGGTAGGATATGGCTACACCTTC.

The rearrangement links TRBV12-3 or TRBV12-4 to TRBJ2-7, with D uncertain. CDR3 length: 10 residues. The germline V and J ends were trimmed by 8 bases and 4 bases, with 6 bases remaining between them. DNA of the CDR3: TGTGCCAGCGCGAGGTACGAGCAGTACTTC. It is translated as CASARYEQYF.

The CDR3 bases are TGCAGCGTTGTGTTAGGCGGGAACATTCAGTACTTC. It codes for CSVVLGGNIQYF. The rearrangement uses TRBV29-1 and TRBJ2-4, with D perhaps TRBD2 (5 bases). CDR3 length: 12 amino acids. Trimming stripped 4 bases from V and 7 bases from J, with 11 bases between. Looked up from germline, CDR1 is SQVTM and CDR2 is ANQGSEA.

The chain links TRBV11-2 to TRBJ1-5; D uncertain. The germline V gene has CDR1 SGHAT and CDR2 FQNNGV. V was shortened by 5 bases and J by 0 bases, with 14 bases between the two germline ends. The CDR3 covers 16 residues. The CDR3 region is CASSPRTEDSNQPQHF. CDR3 bases: TGTGCCAGCAGCCCCCGGACGGAGGATAGCAATCAGCCCCAGCATTTT.

The CDR3 DNA is TGTGCCAGCAGCTTGGGCGGGGGTGGCTACGAGCAGTACTTC. It yields the protein CASSLGGGGYEQYF. This chain connects TRBV11-1 to TRBJ2-7; 7 bases fit TRBD2. Germline V gene data show CDR1 as SGHAT and CDR2 as FQDESV (reference sequence). Unmatched junction bases numbered 5, after V lost 3 bases and J lost 3 bases. The CDR3 extends over 14 amino acids.

This clonotype occurred a few times. The chain uses TRBV12-3 or TRBV12-4 and TRBJ2-1, with TRBD2 matching 7 bases. The J segment lost 4 bases and the V segment lost 1 base, leaving 1 base of the junction unmatched. The CDR3 length is 14 residues. This CDR3 is CASSLGRGYNEQFF. The CDR3 DNA follows: TGTGCCAGCAGTTTAGGGCGGGGGTACAATGAGCAGTTCTTC.

The chain links TRBV28 to TRBJ1-1; D remains ambiguous. The CDR3 extends over 20 amino acids. The ends were cut back, 1 base at V and 1 base at J, with 25 bases in the middle. Germline CDR1 and CDR2: MDHEN and SYDVKM. This CDR3 reads CASSLYPAVAIVQPNTEAFF. Written as DNA, the CDR3 is TGTGCCAGCAGTTTATATCCCGCCGTGGCGATCGTACAGCCGAACACTGAAGCTTTCTTT.

This clonotype has just a few counts. The genes are TRBV7-2 and TRBJ1-2, with 11 bases lining up with TRBD1. From germline, CDR1 is SGHTA and CDR2 FQGNSA. The CDR3 length is 17 residues. Germline trimming cut 5 bases from V and 6 bases from J; bases unmatched to any gene: 14. The DNA of the CDR3 is TGTGCCAGCAGCCCTGGGACAGGGGGAGGTTCGAGGGATGGCTACACCTTC. This codes for CASSPGTGGGSRDGYTF.

V and J are TRBV3-1 and TRBJ1-1; TRBD1 agrees at 12 bases. Germline CDR1 reads LGHDT; CDR2 reads YNNKEL (reference sequence). The CDR3 runs to 13 residues. V lost 6 bases to trimming and J lost 6 bases; unmatched junction nucleotides: 2. This CDR3 is CASRGTGGAEAFF. DNA for the CDR3: TGTGCCAGCAGGGGGACAGGGGGCGCTGAAGCTTTCTTT.

The chain employs TRBV7-2 and TRBJ2-3; D is unresolved. V was shortened by 3 bases and J by 7 bases, with 8 bases between the two germline ends. The germline gives CDR1 SGHTA, CDR2 FQGNSA. This CDR3 is 12 amino acids long. The CDR3 loop is CASSFGVYTQYF. CDR3 nucleotides: TGTGCCAGCAGCTTTGGGGTGTATACGCAGTATTTT.

In this sample, this clonotype turned up a few times. The gene calls are TRBV29-1 and TRBJ1-1; D not resolved. The CDR3 spans 10 residues. CDR1 SQVTM and CDR2 ANQGSEA come from the germline V gene. The V and J ends lost 2 bases and 7 bases respectively, with 5 bases between them. CDR3 amino acids: CSVELNEAFF. The CDR3 DNA reads TGCAGCGTTGAACTTAATGAAGCTTTCTTT.

The chain employs TRBV4-1 and TRBJ2-3; possibly TRBD1 for D (5 bases). V was trimmed by 5 bases and J by 4 bases, leaving 22 bases between them. Germline assignment: CDR1 MGHRA and CDR2 YSYEKL. The CDR3 has 17 amino acids. The CDR3 loop reads CASSSKRGRAVADTQYF. As DNA, the CDR3 is TGCGCCAGCAGCTCTAAACGTGGCAGGGCGGTGGCAGATACGCAGTATTTT.

The chain carries TRBV28 and TRBJ1-1; D may be TRBD1 (6 bases). The CDR3 contains 12 residues. The V gene lost 8 bases and the J gene lost 7 bases, with 14 bases spanning the gap. The germline V gene has CDR1 MDHEN and CDR2 SYDVKM. The CDR3 DNA reads as TGTGCCAGCTACAGGGCTACGGGTGAAGCTTTCTTT. Encoded protein: CASYRATGEAFF.